This is a list of T cell receptor beta chains from one sample in a study of CD8 T cells in ankylosing spondylitis. TCRdb re-analysed the 5' RACE reads in MiXCR, keeping a single row per CDR3 protein. The sample has about 500,000 distinct CDR3 sequences, roughly 5.2% seen once. Sequencing used blood, either unsorted or a sorted T cell fraction (not recorded which). These receptors came from a male donor with ankylosing spondylitis. CDR3s include the opening cysteine and the closing phenylalanine or tryptophan.

CDR3 protein	V gene	J gene
CATSGGFGTEAFF	TRBV15	TRBJ1-1
CASSLVGTGGSGYTF	TRBV7-2	TRBJ1-2
CASSRTTGGAGQYF	TRBV4-3	TRBJ2-7
CASSWAENTEAFF	TRBV6-5	TRBJ1-1
CASSFRGLGYEQYF	TRBV7-2	TRBJ2-7
CSVARDTRGVNGYTF	TRBV29-1	TRBJ1-2
CASSRDRLNQPQHF	TRBV7-2	TRBJ1-5
CASSFQRQPQHF	TRBV28	TRBJ1-5
CSARDLDVTWEQYF	TRBV20-1	TRBJ2-7
CASSLGAFNTEAFF	TRBV3-1	TRBJ1-1
CASSLGTGVYYEQYF	TRBV7-9	TRBJ2-7
CSASLAWVNEQFF	TRBV20-1	TRBJ2-1
CSARIPMGGNQPQHF	TRBV20-1	TRBJ1-5
CSVEGSGTGFGLDTQYF	TRBV29-1	TRBJ2-3
CASSQVRGTGSGNTIYF	TRBV4-3	TRBJ1-3
CASSRRWTEETQYF	TRBV6-1	TRBJ2-5
CASSYLRGAGYGYTF	TRBV6-5	TRBJ1-2
CSGESGTGYRETQYF	TRBV20-1	TRBJ2-5
CASSLGVGETQYF	TRBV5-5	TRBJ2-5
CASSELLAGGLEQYF	TRBV2	TRBJ2-7
CASSLGDSRGNNQPQHF	TRBV5-6	TRBJ1-5
CASSLAYRGAKNIQYF	TRBV7-8	TRBJ2-4
CASSLQPGTGWYEQYF	TRBV4-1	TRBJ2-7
CASSLRTYNSYEQYF	TRBV7-2	TRBJ2-7
CATQQAGGQNIQYF	TRBV10-3	TRBJ2-4
CAISDGQGGLGAFF	TRBV10-3	TRBJ1-1
CSARIGGSPAGEQFF	TRBV20-1	TRBJ2-1
CAVGTGNYEQYF	TRBV2	TRBJ2-7
CASSLVEGASSYNEQFF	TRBV5-1	TRBJ2-1
CASSFLKTQYF	TRBV5-1	TRBJ2-3
CASMNGLVTSNEQFF	TRBV6-1	TRBJ2-1
CASSLAGGPTDTQYF	TRBV7-3	TRBJ2-3
CSVTGQVSPLHF	TRBV29-1	TRBJ1-6
CASAGGAYNEQFF	TRBV30	TRBJ2-1
CSARRERKYF	TRBV20-1	TRBJ2-4
CASSFQGDGYEQYF	TRBV27	TRBJ2-7
CSVGTGVEFTEAFF	TRBV29-1	TRBJ1-1
CASSFRTSGMGEQFF	TRBV7-2	TRBJ2-1
CASSLVHSVYEQYF	TRBV7-2	TRBJ2-7
CSACRASDTQYF	TRBV20-1	TRBJ2-3
CASTDPPKDTQYF	TRBV7-2	TRBJ2-3
CSASGLGLAGADEQFF	TRBV20-1	TRBJ2-1
CASSQDFRERSSKTSTDTQYF	TRBV4-1	TRBJ2-3
CSVLRREYGTDTQYF	TRBV29-1	TRBJ2-3
CSGKGWDSLQETQYF	TRBV29-1	TRBJ2-5
CASSGPVYNSPLHF	TRBV12-3/TRBV12-4	TRBJ1-6
CASSFENPNTGELFF	TRBV7-9	TRBJ2-2
CASSLGVGHSYNEQFF	TRBV11-2	TRBJ2-1
CAISESKSSYEQYF	TRBV10-3	TRBJ2-7
CASSNREETQYF	TRBV5-1	TRBJ2-5
CATTGPRVGGGYNEQFF	TRBV7-9	TRBJ2-1
CATSRDPTGSNQPQHF	TRBV15	TRBJ1-5
CASSGQGRGNQPQHF	TRBV9	TRBJ1-5
CAIRVWEGGSTEAFF	TRBV10-3	TRBJ1-1
CASSPAPSGGPEPTDTQYF	TRBV5-6	TRBJ2-3
CASSLRAGAPDEQFF	TRBV7-2	TRBJ2-1
CSARDIGGSGTDTQYF	TRBV20-1	TRBJ2-3
CSARDPRTYEQYF	TRBV20-1	TRBJ2-7